These 19 T cell receptor beta chains came from one sample sequenced in a study of cytomegalovirus exposure and HLA in healthy donors. PCR employed 60 Vbeta and 13 Jbeta primers. Data came from immunoSEQ multiplex PCR; TCRdb stores just in-frame clones and leaves some out. The repertoire holds about 150,000 clones, with about two thirds as singletons. The sample was PBMCs. The receptor set was obtained from a man aged 55 to 70 in good health and CMV-seronegative.

The V call is TRBV28, the J call TRBJ1-1, with 7 bases lining up with TRBD1. The CDR3 is 14 amino acids. Germline CDR1 is MDHEN and CDR2 is SYDVKM. After removal of 1 base from V and 4 bases from J, the junction contained 3 bases not matched to a gene. The chain's CDR3 is CASSLLEGATEAFF. The CDR3 DNA reads TGTGCCAGCAGTTTATTAGAGGGGGCCACTGAAGCTTTCTTT.

The chain employs TRBV11-2 and TRBJ2-3; no clear D. This CDR3 comprises 14 residues. V lost 0 bases and J 5 bases, leaving 9 bases between the germline ends. Germline CDR1 is SGHAT and CDR2 is FQNNGV. The CDR3 sequence: CASSLDVTGDTQYF. CDR3 coding DNA: TGTGCCAGCAGCTTAGATGTGACGGGAGATACGCAGTATTTT.

The CDR3 sequence is CASSLIWGDNFAEAFF. Written as DNA, the CDR3 is TGTGCCAGCAGTTTAATATGGGGGGATAATTTTGCTGAAGCTTTCTTT. V gene TRBV28 combines with J gene TRBJ1-1; tentative D call: TRBD1 (5 bases). The CDR3 consists of 16 residues. The V and J ends lost 2 bases and 6 bases respectively, with 19 bases between them. Germline CDR1 and CDR2: MDHEN and SYDVKM.

The chain recombines TRBV18 with TRBJ1-5; 7 nucleotides agree with TRBD1. The CDR3 is 14 amino acids. The V gene's germline CDR1 is KGHSH and CDR2 LQKENI. Trimming at V came to 3 bases and at J to 5 bases, leaving 4 bases not matched to a gene. The CDR3 region is CASSPGTVDQPQHF. The DNA of the CDR3 is TGTGCCAGCTCACCCGGGACAGTTGATCAGCCCCAGCATTTT.

This sequence joins TRBV5-4 and TRBJ2-3; weak D call: TRBD1 (5 bases). V lost 6 bases, J lost 5 bases, and 13 bases lay in between. Germline V lookup: CDR1 SGHNT, CDR2 YYREEE (reference sequence). The CDR3 length is 13 residues. In DNA form, the CDR3 reads TGTGCCAGCATGATAGGGGTTGGAGATACGCAGTATTTT. Translating gives CASMIGVGDTQYF. Full variable domain (missing parts from reference TRBV5-4 and TRBJ2-3): ETGVTQSPTHLIKTRGQQVTLRCSSQSGHNTVSWYQQALGQGPQFIFQYYREEENGRGNFPPRFSGLQFPNYSSELNVNALELDDSALYLCASMIGVGDTQYFGPGTRLTVL.

The V gene is TRBV29-1, the J gene TRBJ1-1, with D perhaps TRBD1 (5 bases). The V end was cut by 0 bases, the J end by 2 bases, with 13 bases between. Germline V CDR1 and CDR2: SQVTM, ANQGSEA. CDR3 size: 15 residues. The CDR3 nucleotides read TGCAGCGTTGAAGATCCCCCGGGACTCAACACTGAAGCTTTCTTT. Amino acid sequence: CSVEDPPGLNTEAFF.

The genes are TRBV5-1 and TRBJ1-1; 7 nucleotides agree with TRBD1. The CDR3 covers 16 residues. V was clipped by 4 bases and J by 0 bases; unmatched bases: 9. CDR1 and CDR2 (germline): SGHRS, YFSETQ. The CDR3: CASSLGQDIVNTEAFF. The CDR3 region has the DNA TGCGCCAGCAGCCTCGGACAGGATATAGTGAACACTGAAGCTTTCTTT.

In its sample, this clone was seen a few times. The chain joins TRBV19 to TRBJ1-6; 8 bases are a match to TRBD1. Germline CDR1 is LNHDA and CDR2 is SQIVND (reference sequence). V lost 5 bases to trimming and J lost 6 bases; unmatched junction nucleotides: 6. The CDR3 is 15 amino acids. Written as DNA, the CDR3 is TGTGCCAGTAGTCCTTGGACAGGGTTTAATTCACCCCTCCACTTT. The encoded protein is CASSPWTGFNSPLHF.

In its sample, this clone was seen a few times. This chain uses TRBV19 with TRBJ2-7, with 11 bases that match TRBD2. CDR3 size: 16 residues. J was trimmed by 1 base and V by 4 bases; bases with no gene match: 6. CDR1 LNHDA and CDR2 SQIVND come from the germline V gene (reference sequence). CDR3 in DNA: TGTGCCAGTAGTAGCCGTCGGACTAGCGGGTCCTACGAGCAGTACTTC. This codes for CASSSRRTSGSYEQYF.

V is TRBV19 and J is TRBJ1-4; 7 positions agree with TRBD1. Germline-derived CDR1 and CDR2 are LNHDA and SQIVND (reference sequence). V shed 7 bases, J shed 5 bases, and the junction held 16 bases outside the gene matches. CDR3 length: 17 amino acids. The CDR3 bases are TGTGCCAGTACCGAATTCAGTGACAGGGACAAGAATGAAAAACTGTTTTTT. The encoded protein is CASTEFSDRDKNEKLFF.

This clone was seen a few times. The J gene is TRBJ1-1, the V gene TRBV6-1; 7 positions agree with TRBD1. Germline V gives CDR1 MNHNS, CDR2 SASEGT. There are 15 residues in the CDR3. J gave up 0 bases and V 7 bases, and 8 bases lay outside the gene matches. The CDR3, as DNA: TGTGCCAGCACCGGGACAGCTAACCTGAACACTGAAGCTTTCTTT. As protein: CASTGTANLNTEAFF.

Here the CDR3 reads CATSRDATGGTEAFF. The CDR3 coding sequence is TGTGCCACCAGCAGAGATGCCACAGGGGGCACTGAAGCTTTCTTT. The chain combines TRBV15 with TRBJ1-1, with 8 bases matching TRBD1. The CDR3 contains 15 residues. Germline V gene sequence: CDR1 LNHNV, CDR2 YYDKDF (reference sequence). Losses at the gene ends were 0 bases for V and 4 bases for J; bases not matched to a gene: 4.

This clone has a handful of counts. The chain couples TRBV5-1 to TRBJ2-7; 7 positions match TRBD1. Unmatched junction bases numbered 11, after V lost 3 bases and J lost 2 bases. The CDR3 covers 16 residues. Germline lookup yields CDR1 SGHRS and CDR2 YFSETQ. The CDR3 nucleotides read TGCGCCAGCAGCTCGACCCCCCGCGACAGGGCCTACGAGCAGTACTTC. Its translation is CASSSTPRDRAYEQYF.

This chain connects TRBV6-1 to TRBJ2-5, with 7 nucleotides matching TRBD1. The germline V gene encodes CDR1 MNHNS and CDR2 SASEGT. J gave up 5 bases and V 2 bases, and 5 bases lay outside the gene matches. The CDR3 contains 14 residues. CDR3 in amino acids: CASSEMRGRETQYF. CDR3 nucleotide sequence: TGTGCCAGCAGTGAAATGAGGGGGCGGGAGACCCAGTACTTC.

The V and J genes are TRBV29-1 and TRBJ2-1, with D tentatively TRBD2 (6 bases). CDR1 SQVTM and CDR2 ANQGSEA come from the germline V gene. V lost 7 bases and J lost 9, with 22 bases in between. This CDR3 is built from 14 residues. As DNA, the CDR3 is TGCAGCGCCTGGGGTGGCGGGATAGAGGGTGAGCAGTTCTTC. Protein: CSAWGGGIEGEQFF.

The chain uses TRBV7-9 and TRBJ1-3; D not certain. Germline lookup yields CDR1 SEHNR and CDR2 FQNEAQ (reference sequence). The CDR3 is 14 residues long. Trimming took 0 bases from V and 0 from J, leaving 3 bases between them. The CDR3 loop is CASSLARSGNTIYF. The CDR3 region has the DNA TGTGCCAGCAGCTTAGCTCGCTCTGGAAACACCATATATTTT.

The sample holds a few counts of this clone. The chain employs TRBV19 and TRBJ2-1; 10 bases are a match to TRBD2. The ends lost 5 bases at V and 7 bases at J; junction bases unmatched: 11. Germline assignment: CDR1 LNHDA and CDR2 SQIVND (reference sequence). There are 16 residues in the CDR3. The CDR3 DNA sequence: TGTGCCAGTAGTTCCCGGACTAGCGGAGTCGGGAATGAGCAGTTCTTC. Protein product: CASSSRTSGVGNEQFF.

The chain joins TRBV7-8 to TRBJ2-1, with TRBD2 identical over 7 bases. Germline V lookup: CDR1 SGHVS, CDR2 FQNEAQ. The CDR3 contains 17 residues. The ends lost 1 base at V and 6 bases at J; junction bases unmatched: 12. Written as DNA, the CDR3 is TGTGCCAGCAGCTTAGGGTTAGCGGGTGAGGCGGGCAATGAGCAGTTCTTC. Protein product: CASSLGLAGEAGNEQFF.

This clone has a single count. The rearrangement joins TRBV28 to TRBJ2-6, with 8 bases aligning to TRBD1. CDR1 and CDR2 from the germline V gene are MDHEN and SYDVKM. CDR3 length: 17 amino acids. Losses at the gene ends were 6 bases for V and 3 bases for J; bases not matched to a gene: 10. CDR3: CASSPTQGAFGANVLTF. The CDR3 region has the DNA TGTGCCAGCAGCCCCACCCAGGGGGCATTTGGGGCCAACGTCCTGACTTTC. The full variable domain, its missing parts supplied by reference TRBV28 and TRBJ2-6, is DVKVTQSSRYLVKRTGEKVFLECVQDMDHENMFWYRQDPGLGLRLIYFSYDVKMKEKGDIPEGYSVSREKKERFSLILESASTNQTSMYLCASSPTQGAFGANVLTFGAGSRLTVL.